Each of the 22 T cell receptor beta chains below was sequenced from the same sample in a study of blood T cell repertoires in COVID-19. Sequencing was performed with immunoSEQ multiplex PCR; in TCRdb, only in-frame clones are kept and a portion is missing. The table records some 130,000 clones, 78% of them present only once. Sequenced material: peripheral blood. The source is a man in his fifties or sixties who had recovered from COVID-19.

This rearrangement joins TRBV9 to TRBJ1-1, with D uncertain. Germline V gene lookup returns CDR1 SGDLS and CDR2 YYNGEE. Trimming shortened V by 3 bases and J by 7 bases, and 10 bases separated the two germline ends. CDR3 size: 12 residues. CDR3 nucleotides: TGTGCCAGCAGCGCCAATCGAGGTGAAGCTTTCTTT. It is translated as CASSANRGEAFF.

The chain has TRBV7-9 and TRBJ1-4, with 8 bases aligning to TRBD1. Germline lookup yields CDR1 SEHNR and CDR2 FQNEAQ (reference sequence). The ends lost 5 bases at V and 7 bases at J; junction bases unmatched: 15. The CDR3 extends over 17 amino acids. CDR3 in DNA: TGTGCCAGCAGCCCGGGACAGGTAGATGGGGTATCTGAAAAACTGTTTTTT. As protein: CASSPGQVDGVSEKLFF.

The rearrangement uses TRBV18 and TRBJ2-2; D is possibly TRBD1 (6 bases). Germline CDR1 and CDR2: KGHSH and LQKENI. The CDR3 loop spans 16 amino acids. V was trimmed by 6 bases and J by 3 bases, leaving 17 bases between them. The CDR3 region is CASSQTTGRDTGELFF. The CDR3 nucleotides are TGTGCCAGCTCTCAAACGACAGGACGGGACACCGGGGAGCTGTTTTTT.

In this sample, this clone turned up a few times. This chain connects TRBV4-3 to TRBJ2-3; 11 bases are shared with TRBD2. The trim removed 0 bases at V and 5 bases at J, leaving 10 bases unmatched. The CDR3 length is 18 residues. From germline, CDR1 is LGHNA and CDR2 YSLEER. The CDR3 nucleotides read TGCGCCAGCAGCCAAGATCGAATAGCGGGAGGGTTGGGAGATACGCAGTATTTT. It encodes CASSQDRIAGGLGDTQYF.

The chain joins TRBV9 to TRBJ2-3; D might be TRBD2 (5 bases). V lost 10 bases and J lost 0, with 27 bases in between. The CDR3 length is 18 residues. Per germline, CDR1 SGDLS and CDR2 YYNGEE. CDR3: CAQTSVGWRTPSTDTQYF. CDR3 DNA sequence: TGTGCCCAGACAAGCGTAGGGTGGAGGACCCCTAGCACAGATACGCAGTATTTT.

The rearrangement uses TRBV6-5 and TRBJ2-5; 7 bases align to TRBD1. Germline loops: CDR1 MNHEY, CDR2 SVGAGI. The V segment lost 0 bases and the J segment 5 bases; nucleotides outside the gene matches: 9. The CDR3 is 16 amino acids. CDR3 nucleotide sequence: TGTGCCAGCAGTTACTCGTCAGGGGGAATTGAGGAGACCCAGTACTTC. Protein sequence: CASSYSSGGIEETQYF.

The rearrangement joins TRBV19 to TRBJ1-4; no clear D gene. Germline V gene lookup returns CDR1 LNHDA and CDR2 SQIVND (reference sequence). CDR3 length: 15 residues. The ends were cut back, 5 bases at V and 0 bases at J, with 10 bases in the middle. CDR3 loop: CASSSSLTTNEKLFF. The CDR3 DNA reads TGTGCCAGTAGTTCAAGCCTTACAACTAATGAAAAACTGTTTTTT.

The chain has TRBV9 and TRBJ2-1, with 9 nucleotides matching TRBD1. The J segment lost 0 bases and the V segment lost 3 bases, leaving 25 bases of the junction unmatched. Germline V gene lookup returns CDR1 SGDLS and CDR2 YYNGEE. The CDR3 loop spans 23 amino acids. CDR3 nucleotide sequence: TGTGCCAGCAGCGCCTCGGTGGGGCGGTCCTCACAGGGGGCAAGGAGCTCCTACAATGAGCAGTTCTTC. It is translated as CASSASVGRSSQGARSSYNEQFF.

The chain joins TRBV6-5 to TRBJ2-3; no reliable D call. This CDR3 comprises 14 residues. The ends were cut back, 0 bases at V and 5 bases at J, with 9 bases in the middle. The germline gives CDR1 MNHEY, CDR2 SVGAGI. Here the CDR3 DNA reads TGTGCCAGCAGTTACTCGGTTCCAGAAGATACGCAGTATTTT. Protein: CASSYSVPEDTQYF.

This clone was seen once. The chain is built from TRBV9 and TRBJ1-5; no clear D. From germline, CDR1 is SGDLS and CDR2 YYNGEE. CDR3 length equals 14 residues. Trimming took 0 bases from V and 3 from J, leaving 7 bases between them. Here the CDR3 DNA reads TGTGCCAGCAGCGTAGGTACAGACAATCAGCCCCAGCATTTT. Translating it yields CASSVGTDNQPQHF.

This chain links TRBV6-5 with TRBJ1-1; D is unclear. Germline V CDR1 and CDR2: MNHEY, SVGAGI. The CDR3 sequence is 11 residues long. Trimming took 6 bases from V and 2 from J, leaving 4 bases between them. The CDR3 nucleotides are TGTGCCAGCAGGCTAAACACTGAAGCTTTCTTT. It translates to CASRLNTEAFF.

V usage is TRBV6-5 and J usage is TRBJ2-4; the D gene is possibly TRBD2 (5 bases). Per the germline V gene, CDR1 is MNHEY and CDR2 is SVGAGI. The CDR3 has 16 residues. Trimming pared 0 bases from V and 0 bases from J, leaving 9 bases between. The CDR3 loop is CASSYSWTVAKNIQYF. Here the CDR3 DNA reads TGTGCCAGCAGTTACTCCTGGACTGTAGCCAAAAACATTCAGTACTTC.

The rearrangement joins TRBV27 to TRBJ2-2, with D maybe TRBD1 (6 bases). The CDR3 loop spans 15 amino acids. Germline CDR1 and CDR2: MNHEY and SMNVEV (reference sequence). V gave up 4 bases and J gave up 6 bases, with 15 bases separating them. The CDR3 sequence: CASSYRTEGPGELFF. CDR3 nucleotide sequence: TGTGCCAGCAGTTATAGGACAGAGGGGCCCGGGGAGCTGTTTTTT.

As DNA, the CDR3 is TGTGCCAGCAGCTTAGCAGGAACGAGGGACAATCAGCCCCAGCATTTT. Translated, it gives CASSLAGTRDNQPQHF. V and J are TRBV5-5 and TRBJ1-5; no clear D gene. Trimming stripped 2 bases from V and 3 bases from J, with 15 bases between. CDR3 length: 16 residues. CDR1 is SGHKS, CDR2 YYEKEE, per germline (reference sequence).

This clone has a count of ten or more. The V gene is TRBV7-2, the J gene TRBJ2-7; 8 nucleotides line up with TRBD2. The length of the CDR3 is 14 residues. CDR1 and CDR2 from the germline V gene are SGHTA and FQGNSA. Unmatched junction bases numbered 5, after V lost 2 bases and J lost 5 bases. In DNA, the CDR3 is TGTGCCAGCAGCTTAAACCGGGAGGGAAACGAGCAGTACTTC. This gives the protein CASSLNREGNEQYF.

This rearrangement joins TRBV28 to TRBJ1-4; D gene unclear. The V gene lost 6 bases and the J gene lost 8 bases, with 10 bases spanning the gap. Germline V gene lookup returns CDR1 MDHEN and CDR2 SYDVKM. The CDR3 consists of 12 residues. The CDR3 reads CASSQPGEKLFF. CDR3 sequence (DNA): TGTGCCAGCAGCCAACCGGGGGAAAAACTGTTTTTT.

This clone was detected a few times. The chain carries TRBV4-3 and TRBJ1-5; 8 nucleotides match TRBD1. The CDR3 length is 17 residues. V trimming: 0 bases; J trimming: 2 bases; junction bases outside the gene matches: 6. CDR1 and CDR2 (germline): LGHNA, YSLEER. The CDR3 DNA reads TGCGCCAGCAGCCAAGAGGCAGGGGGCTATGGCAATCAGCCCCAGCATTTT. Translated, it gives CASSQEAGGYGNQPQHF.

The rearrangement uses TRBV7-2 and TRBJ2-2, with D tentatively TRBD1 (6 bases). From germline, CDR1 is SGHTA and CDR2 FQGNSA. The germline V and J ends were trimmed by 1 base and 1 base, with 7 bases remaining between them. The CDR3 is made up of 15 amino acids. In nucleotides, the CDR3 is TGTGCCAGCAGCTTAGAACAGGGGAACACCGGGGAGCTGTTTTTT. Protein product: CASSLEQGNTGELFF.

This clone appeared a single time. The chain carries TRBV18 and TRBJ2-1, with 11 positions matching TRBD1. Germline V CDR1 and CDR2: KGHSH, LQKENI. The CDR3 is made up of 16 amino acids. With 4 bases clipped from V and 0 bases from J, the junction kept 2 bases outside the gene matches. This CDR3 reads CASSLGQGGSYNEQFF. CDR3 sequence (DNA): TGTGCCAGCTCACTGGGACAGGGGGGCTCCTACAATGAGCAGTTCTTC. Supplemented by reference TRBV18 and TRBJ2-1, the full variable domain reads NAGVMQNPRHLVRRRGQEARLRCSPMKGHSHVYWYRQLPEEGLKFMVYLQKENIIDESGMPKERFSAEFPKEGPSILRIQQVVRGDSAAYFCASSLGQGGSYNEQFFGPGTRLTVL.

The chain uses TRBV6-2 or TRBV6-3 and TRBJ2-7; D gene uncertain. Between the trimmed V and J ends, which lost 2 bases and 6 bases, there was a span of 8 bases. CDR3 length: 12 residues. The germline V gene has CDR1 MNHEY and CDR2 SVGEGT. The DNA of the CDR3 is TGTGCCAGCAGTTACGGCGGCCTCGAGCAGTACTTC. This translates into CASSYGGLEQYF.

Here the CDR3 reads CASSRSWMQQFF. CDR3 coding DNA: TGCGCCAGCAGCCGGAGCTGGATGCAGCAGTTCTTC. The chain carries TRBV5-1 and TRBJ2-1; D is unresolved. The CDR3 is 12 amino acids. CDR1 and CDR2 from the germline V gene are SGHRS and YFSETQ. Trimming took 4 bases from V and 11 from J, leaving 13 bases between them.

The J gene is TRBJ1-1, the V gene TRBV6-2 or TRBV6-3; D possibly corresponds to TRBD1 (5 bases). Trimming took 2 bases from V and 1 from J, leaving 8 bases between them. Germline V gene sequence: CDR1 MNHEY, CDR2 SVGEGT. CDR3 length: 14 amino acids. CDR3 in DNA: TGTGCCAGCAGTTACAGTCAGGGGAACACTGAAGCTTTCTTT. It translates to CASSYSQGNTEAFF.